This T cell receptor beta chain was sequenced during a study of blood T cell repertoires in COVID-19. For the study at large: From the United States, Italy and Spain came samples of acute and convalescent COVID-19. In each case, the material was cDNA or gDNA derived from T cells, B-cell-depleted T cells, or PBMCs.

The authors' processing: From reference gene primer amplification, estimates of nucleated cell counts were derived. Sequencing used immunoSEQ multiplex PCR; TCRdb keeps in-frame clones, though not all of them. V and J calls plus clone size are reproduced from that table; the DNA served to infer D and trimming. The sample records approximately 100,000 clones, 70% to 85% being singletons. V lost 3 bases to trimming and J lost 4 bases, with 13 bases between them. The CDR3 covers 15 residues. CDR1 and CDR2 from the germline V gene are MDHEN and SYDVKM. This chain uses TRBV28 with TRBJ1-5; D is undetermined. This sequence originates from a woman older than 75 with active or convalescent COVID-19. The sample comprised peripheral blood. CDR3: CASSFEGLGNQPQHF. The DNA for the CDR3 is TGTGCCAGCAGTTTTGAGGGATTGGGGAATCAGCCCCAGCATTTT.